Following are 27 T cell receptor beta chains from one sample sequenced in a study of blood T cell repertoires in COVID-19. Assay used: immunoSEQ multiplex PCR; TCRdb lists only in-frame clones, some missing. The sample lists 100,000 to 150,000 clones, 65% to 90% occurring once. Sequencing was done on a sample of peripheral blood. The receptors derive from a human donor in a cohort sampled during active COVID-19.

This clone appeared a few times. This sequence joins TRBV10-1 and TRBJ1-4, with D perhaps TRBD1 (5 bases). The CDR3 runs to 14 residues. Trimming took 4 bases from V and 0 from J, leaving 6 bases between them. The germline CDR1 and CDR2 sequences are WNHNN and SYGVQD (reference sequence). The CDR3: CASSAGATNEKLFF. DNA for the CDR3: TGCGCCAGCAGTGCGGGGGCAACTAATGAAAAACTGTTTTTT.

DNA for the CDR3: TGTGCCAGCAGCGCTCCGGGACAGGGGCCCAAGCAGTACTTC. Translation: CASSAPGQGPKQYF. The chain uses TRBV7-2 and TRBJ2-7, with 10 bases lining up with TRBD1. Trimming at V came to 5 bases and at J to 8 bases, leaving 9 bases not matched to a gene. From germline, CDR1 is SGHTA and CDR2 FQGNSA. This CDR3 is 14 amino acids long.

The genes are TRBV18 and TRBJ2-7; 7 nucleotides line up with TRBD2. This CDR3 spans 17 amino acids. V was clipped by 0 bases and J by 2 bases; unmatched bases: 10. CDR1 and CDR2 (germline): KGHSH, LQKENI. The CDR3 DNA is TGTGCCAGCTCACCACCGGCGGGGCGACTAGCTCCCTACGAGCAGTACTTC. It codes for CASSPPAGRLAPYEQYF. Variable domain in full (rest from reference TRBV18 and TRBJ2-7): NAGVMQNPRHLVRRRGQEARLRCSPMKGHSHVYWYRQLPEEGLKFMVYLQKENIIDESGMPKERFSAEFPKEGPSILRIQQVVRGDSAAYFCASSPPAGRLAPYEQYFGPGTRLTVT.

The chain employs TRBV7-2 and TRBJ2-3; 10 bases are shared with TRBD1. Germline V gene data show CDR1 as SGHTA and CDR2 as FQGNSA. This CDR3 contains 14 residues. J lost 4 bases, V lost 5 bases, and 3 bases had no gene match. CDR3 DNA: TGTGCCAGCAGCGGGACAGGGGAGGCAGATACGCAGTATTTT. It yields the protein CASSGTGEADTQYF.

The chain combines TRBV11-2 with TRBJ2-3, with 10 bases matching TRBD2. Germline V gene lookup returns CDR1 SGHAT and CDR2 FQNNGV. V shed 6 bases, J shed 6 bases, and the junction held 15 bases outside the gene matches. The CDR3 is 17 residues long. CDR3 bases: TGTGCCAGCAGTTACAAACTAGCGGGGTCGCGGAGCGATACGCAGTATTTT. Protein product: CASSYKLAGSRSDTQYF.

This rearrangement joins TRBV7-9 to TRBJ2-2, with D unresolved. With 7 bases removed from V and 4 bases from J, the gap between germline ends came to 13 bases. CDR3 length equals 14 residues. Germline loops: CDR1 SEHNR, CDR2 FQNEAQ (reference sequence). In DNA, the CDR3 is TGTGCCAGCACCCCGGATGCGGCCACCGGGGAGCTGTTTTTT. Protein sequence: CASTPDAATGELFF.

The chain is built from TRBV9 and TRBJ1-1; D not certain. The V gene lost 4 bases and the J gene lost 4 bases, with 8 bases spanning the gap. This CDR3 is 12 amino acids long. Germline V gives CDR1 SGDLS, CDR2 YYNGEE. CDR3 DNA sequence: TGTGCCAGCAGCTCCAGTGTCACTGAAGCTTTCTTT. This codes for CASSSSVTEAFF.

J is TRBJ1-5 and V is TRBV6-5, with D possibly TRBD1 on 5 matching bases. The germline V gene encodes CDR1 MNHEY and CDR2 SVGAGI. The V end was cut by 7 bases, the J end by 6 bases, with 10 bases between. The CDR3 length is 12 residues. The CDR3: CASTGGSQPQHF. For the CDR3, the DNA is TGTGCCAGCACCGGGGGTAGTCAGCCCCAGCATTTT.

The J gene is TRBJ2-3, the V gene TRBV7-2; 10 bases agree with TRBD2. After removal of 1 base from V and 4 bases from J, the junction contained 2 bases not matched to a gene. CDR1 and CDR2 (germline): SGHTA, FQGNSA. The CDR3 consists of 15 residues. Written as DNA, the CDR3 is TGTGCCAGCAGCTTAGGTCTAGCGGGGGCAGATACGCAGTATTTT. It encodes CASSLGLAGADTQYF.

The chain has TRBV19 and TRBJ2-5, with 8 bases aligning to TRBD1. Trimming took 5 bases from V and 0 from J; bases not matched to a gene: 5. The length of the CDR3 is 15 residues. Germline V CDR1 and CDR2: LNHDA, SQIVND (reference sequence). CDR3 nucleotide sequence: TGTGCCAGTAGTCCGGGACAGGTTCACCAAGAGACCCAGTACTTC. Encoded protein: CASSPGQVHQETQYF. Combining the CDR3 with reference TRBV19 and TRBJ2-5 gives the whole variable domain DGGITQSPKYLFRKEGQNVTLSCEQNLNHDAMYWYRQDPGQGLRLIYYSQIVNDFQKGDIAEGYSVSREKKESFPLTVTSAQKNPTAFYLCASSPGQVHQETQYFGPGTRLLVL.

The CDR3 protein is CASSYVGSSYNEQFF. Written as DNA, the CDR3 is TGTGCCAGCAGTTACGTGGGGAGCTCCTACAATGAGCAGTTCTTC. This sequence joins TRBV6-5 and TRBJ2-1; D might be TRBD2 (5 bases). The V gene lost 2 bases and the J gene lost 0 bases, with 8 bases spanning the gap. This CDR3 region has 15 residues. Germline lookup yields CDR1 MNHEY and CDR2 SVGAGI.

The chain is built from TRBV20-1 and TRBJ2-1; tentatively, D is TRBD2 (6 bases). Per germline, CDR1 DFQATT and CDR2 SNEGSKA (reference sequence). The CDR3 runs 14 residues. V lost 3 bases to trimming and J lost 2 bases, with 11 bases between them. CDR3 region: CSASRDFAYNEQFF. The DNA of the CDR3 is TGCAGTGCTAGTAGGGACTTTGCCTACAATGAGCAGTTCTTC.

The gene calls are TRBV10-3 and TRBJ1-2; 9 positions match TRBD1. The germline gives CDR1 ENHRY, CDR2 SYGVKD. V dropped 5 bases and J dropped 8; count of bases not matched to a gene: 9. The CDR3 extends over 14 amino acids. The chain's CDR3 is CAISSLDRGPGYTF. The CDR3 DNA sequence: TGTGCCATCAGTTCCCTGGACAGGGGACCCGGCTACACCTTC.

A remark on this clone: A junction end diverges from the germline sequence, so it may reflect a read error. V and J are TRBV12-5 and TRBJ2-3, with TRBD1 as a possible D gene (5 bases). Germline CDR1 reads LGHNT; CDR2 reads FRNRAP. The CDR3 runs 14 residues. The CDR3 DNA sequence: TGTGCTAGTGGGCAGGGTGGAGACACAAATACGCAGTATTTT. It is translated as CASGQGGDTNTQYF. The whole variable domain, filled in from reference TRBV12-5 and TRBJ2-3, reads DARVTQTPRHKVTEMGQEVTMRCQPILGHNTVFWYRQTMMQGLELLAYFRNRAPLDDSGMPKDRFSAEMPDATLATLKIQPSEPRDSAVYFCASGQGGDTNTQYFGPGTRLTVL.

The rearrangement uses TRBV4-1 and TRBJ2-7; maybe TRBD2 (6 bases). Germline CDR1 is MGHRA and CDR2 is YSYEKL. The V and J ends lost 4 bases and 3 bases respectively, with 16 bases between them. The CDR3 runs to 15 residues. The CDR3 here is CASSLLEGGIYEQYF. The DNA of the CDR3 is TGCGCCAGCAGCCTCTTAGAGGGAGGAATCTACGAGCAGTACTTC.

The V gene is TRBV5-1, the J gene TRBJ2-3, with TRBD1 identical over 8 bases. CDR1 is SGHRS, CDR2 YFSETQ, per germline. There are 16 residues in the CDR3. The J segment lost 2 bases and the V segment lost 2 bases, leaving 7 bases of the junction unmatched. The CDR3 is CASSFSSGGPTDTQYF. The CDR3 nucleotides read TGCGCCAGCAGCTTTTCTTCAGGGGGCCCCACAGATACGCAGTATTTT.

The chain links TRBV28 to TRBJ2-7; D is possibly TRBD2 (6 bases). Germline CDR1 and CDR2: MDHEN and SYDVKM. V dropped 8 bases and J dropped 4 bases, with 12 bases sitting between them. This CDR3 contains 12 residues. This chain's CDR3 is CASRDGLYEQYF. The DNA of the CDR3 is TGTGCCAGCCGGGACGGACTATACGAGCAGTACTTC.

The gene calls are TRBV27 and TRBJ2-7; tentative D call: TRBD2 (6 bases). In germline, CDR1 is MNHEY, CDR2 SMNVEV (reference sequence). This CDR3 is built from 15 residues. V was trimmed by 3 bases and J by 3 bases, leaving 15 bases between them. CDR3 in amino acids: CASSFGEAGRYEQYF. The CDR3 DNA follows: TGTGCCAGCAGTTTTGGCGAGGCGGGGCGCTACGAGCAGTACTTC.

This chain joins TRBV21-1 and TRBJ2-7; the DNA was not compared with TRBD2, the D call given in the table. TRBV21-1 counts as a pseudogene. This CDR3 contains 16 residues. In DNA, the CDR3 is TGTGCCAGCAGCAGGATCACCGGGGAGCCCTCCTACGAGCAGTACTTC. It codes for CASSRITGEPSYEQYF.

This rearrangement joins TRBV5-1 to TRBJ2-7, with 10 bases aligning to TRBD2. The germline gives CDR1 SGHRS, CDR2 YFSETQ. The V segment lost 4 bases and the J segment 4 bases; nucleotides outside the gene matches: 11. The CDR3 length is 16 residues. The chain's CDR3 is CASSVMSGGARYEQYF. The CDR3 region has the DNA TGCGCCAGCAGCGTGATGAGCGGGGGGGCCAGGTACGAGCAGTACTTC.

This clone was recorded only once. The genes are TRBV9 and TRBJ2-3, with 9 positions matching TRBD2. From germline, CDR1 is SGDLS and CDR2 YYNGEE. The CDR3 runs to 16 residues. Trimming at V came to 4 bases and at J to 5 bases, leaving 11 bases not matched to a gene. The CDR3 nucleotides read TGTGCCAGCAGCTCCTCGGGACTAGCTGATGGAGATACGCAGTATTTT. Translated: CASSSSGLADGDTQYF.

This chain uses TRBV18 with TRBJ2-1; tentative D call: TRBD1 (5 bases). Germline V gene sequence: CDR1 KGHSH, CDR2 LQKENI. With 1 base removed from V and 4 bases from J, the gap between germline ends came to 11 bases. This CDR3 is built from 15 residues. CDR3 protein: CASSPRLTEYNEQFF. The CDR3 coding sequence is TGTGCCAGCTCACCACGGTTGACAGAGTACAATGAGCAGTTCTTC. Combining the CDR3 with reference TRBV18 and TRBJ2-1 gives the whole variable domain NAGVMQNPRHLVRRRGQEARLRCSPMKGHSHVYWYRQLPEEGLKFMVYLQKENIIDESGMPKERFSAEFPKEGPSILRIQQVVRGDSAAYFCASSPRLTEYNEQFFGPGTRLTVL.

The chain has TRBV6-5 and TRBJ2-7, with 8 positions matching TRBD1. The CDR3 has 11 amino acids. Unmatched junction bases numbered 3, after V lost 11 bases and J lost 3 bases. Germline V CDR1 and CDR2: MNHEY, SVGAGI. The DNA for the CDR3 is TGTGCCGGCGGACAGGGCTACGAGCAGTACTTC. Its protein product is CAGGQGYEQYF.

Only one count was recorded for this clone. The DNA of the CDR3 is TGTGCCTGGAATCGGTGGGGAGAGAACTACGAGCAGTACTTC. Its translation is CAWNRWGENYEQYF. The rearrangement joins TRBV30 to TRBJ2-7; TRBD2 might be the D (5 bases). Germline-derived CDR1 and CDR2 are GTSNPN and SVGIG (reference sequence). Trimming stripped 4 bases from V and 3 bases from J, with 16 bases between. The CDR3 consists of 14 residues.

The chain has TRBV7-2 and TRBJ2-4, with 8 bases aligning to TRBD2. Germline V gene lookup returns CDR1 SGHTA and CDR2 FQGNSA. CDR3 length equals 18 residues. Trimming at V came to 5 bases and at J to 1 base, leaving 13 bases not matched to a gene. CDR3 region: CASSPPTGRGVAKNIQYF. CDR3 bases: TGTGCCAGCAGCCCTCCGACGGGGCGGGGGGTGGCCAAAAACATTCAGTACTTC.

The J gene is TRBJ1-5, the V gene TRBV18; 7 nucleotides match TRBD1. There are 15 residues in the CDR3. In germline, CDR1 is KGHSH, CDR2 LQKENI. V shed 4 bases and J 4 bases; nucleotides not matched to a gene: 7. CDR3: CASSLPGGGNQPQHF. Here the CDR3 DNA reads TGTGCCAGCTCACTTCCAGGGGGTGGAAATCAGCCCCAGCATTTT.

This sequence joins TRBV7-2 and TRBJ2-3; 9 bases map to TRBD2. The germline V gene has CDR1 SGHTA and CDR2 FQGNSA. CDR3 length: 17 residues. V lost 3 bases and J lost 2; bases outside the gene matches: 9. The DNA for the CDR3 is TGTGCCAGCAGCTTTCTGGGACTAGCACTGACCACAGATACGCAGTATTTT. It codes for CASSFLGLALTTDTQYF. The full variable domain, with the rest looked up from reference TRBV7-2 and TRBJ2-3, is GAGVSQSPSNKVTEKGKDVELRCDPISGHTALYWYRQSLGQGLEFLIYFQGNSAPDKSGLPSDRFSAERTGGSVSTLTIQRTQQEDSAVYLCASSFLGLALTTDTQYFGPGTRLTVL.